This T cell receptor (beta chain) was identified in a study of CD8+CD57+ T cells in acquired aplastic anemia. Overall study: Sequencing produced an average of around 10 million reads per healthy donor for CD4+ cells. Regarding the study as a whole: Shared by patients and controls, fewer than 30 CD8+ CDR3s were abundant in patients.

Trimming stripped 0 bases from V and 0 bases from J, with 5 bases between. The CDR3 runs to 14 residues. CDR1 SGHAT and CDR2 FQNNGV come from the germline V gene. TCR beta VDJ and CDR3 were profiled, and genomic DNA was the template. TCRdb used MiXCR to reprocess the reads, holding one entry per CDR3 protein. The table has around 140,000 distinct CDR3 sequences, 41% seen once. This clonotype was seen many times. Its specificity is unknown. This receptor was taken from a human donor in good health, serving as a control. The rearrangement links TRBV11-2 to TRBJ1-1; D is unclear. Sequenced material: sorted CD4+, CD8+, or CD8+CD57+ T cells (not recorded which) from PBMCs. The CDR3 DNA reads as TGTGCCAGCAGCTTAGATCAACTGAACACTGAAGCTTTCTTT. Its translation: CASSLDQLNTEAFF.